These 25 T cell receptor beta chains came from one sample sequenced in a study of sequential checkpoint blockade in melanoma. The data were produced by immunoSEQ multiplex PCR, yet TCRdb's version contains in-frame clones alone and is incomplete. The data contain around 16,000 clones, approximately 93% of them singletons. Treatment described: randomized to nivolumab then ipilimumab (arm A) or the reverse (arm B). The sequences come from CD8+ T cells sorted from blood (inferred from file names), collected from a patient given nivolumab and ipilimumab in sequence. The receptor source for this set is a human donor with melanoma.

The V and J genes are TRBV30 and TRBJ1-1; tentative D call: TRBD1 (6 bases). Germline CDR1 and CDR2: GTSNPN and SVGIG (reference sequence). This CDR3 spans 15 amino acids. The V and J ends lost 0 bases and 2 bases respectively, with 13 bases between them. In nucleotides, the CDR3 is TGTGCCTGGAGTGTGACCCCGGGGGGCAACACTGAAGCTTTCTTT. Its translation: CAWSVTPGGNTEAFF.

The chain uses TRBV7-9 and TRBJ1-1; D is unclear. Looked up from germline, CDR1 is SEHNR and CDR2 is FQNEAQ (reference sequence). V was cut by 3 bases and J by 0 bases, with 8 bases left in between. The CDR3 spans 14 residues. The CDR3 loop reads CASSFGGMNTEAFF. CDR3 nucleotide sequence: TGTGCCAGCAGCTTCGGCGGGATGAACACTGAAGCTTTCTTT. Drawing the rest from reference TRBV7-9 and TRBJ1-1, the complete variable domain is DTGVSQNPRHKITKRGQNVTFRCDPISEHNRLYWYRQTLGQGPEFLTYFQNEAQLEKSRLLSDRFSAERPKGSFSTLEIQRTEQGDSAMYLCASSFGGMNTEAFFGQGTRLTVV.

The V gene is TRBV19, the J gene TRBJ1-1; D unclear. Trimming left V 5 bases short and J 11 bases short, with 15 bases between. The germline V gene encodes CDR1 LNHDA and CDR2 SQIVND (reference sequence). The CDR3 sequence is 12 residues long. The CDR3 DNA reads TGTGCCAGTAGTTACCCTGGCCCGGAGGCTTTCTTT. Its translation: CASSYPGPEAFF.

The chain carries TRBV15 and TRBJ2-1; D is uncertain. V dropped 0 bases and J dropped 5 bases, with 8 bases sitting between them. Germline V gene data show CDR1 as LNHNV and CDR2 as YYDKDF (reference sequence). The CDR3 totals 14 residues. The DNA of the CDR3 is TGTGCCACCAGCAGAGATTCGGTGGACAATGAGCAGTTCTTC. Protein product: CATSRDSVDNEQFF.

CDR3 coding DNA: TGTGCCAGCAGCTTGATAAACTATGGCTACACCTTC. It yields the protein CASSLINYGYTF. The chain couples TRBV5-6 to TRBJ1-2; D remains unclear. This CDR3 is 12 amino acids long. Trimming pared 1 base from V and 2 bases from J, leaving 3 bases between. CDR1 and CDR2 (germline): SGHDT, YYEEEE.

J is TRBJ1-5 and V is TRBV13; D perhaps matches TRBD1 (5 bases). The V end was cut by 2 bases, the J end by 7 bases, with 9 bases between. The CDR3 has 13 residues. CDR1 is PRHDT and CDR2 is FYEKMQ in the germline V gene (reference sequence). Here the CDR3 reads CASSLQGKQPQHF. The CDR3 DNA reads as TGTGCCAGCAGCTTACAGGGAAAGCAGCCCCAGCATTTT.

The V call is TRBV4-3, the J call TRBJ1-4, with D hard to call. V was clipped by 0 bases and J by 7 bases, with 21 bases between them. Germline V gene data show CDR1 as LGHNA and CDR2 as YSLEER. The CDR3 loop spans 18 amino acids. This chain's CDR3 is CASSQDYLKSSRSEKLFF. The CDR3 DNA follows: TGCGCCAGCAGCCAAGATTATCTTAAGAGCTCCCGGAGTGAAAAACTGTTTTTT.

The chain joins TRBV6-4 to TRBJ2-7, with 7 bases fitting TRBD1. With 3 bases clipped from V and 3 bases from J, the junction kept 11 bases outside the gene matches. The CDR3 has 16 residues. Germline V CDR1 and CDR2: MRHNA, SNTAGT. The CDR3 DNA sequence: TGTGCCAGCAGTGAGGTGGGGACAGATTTTATCTACGAGCAGTACTTC. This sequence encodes CASSEVGTDFIYEQYF.

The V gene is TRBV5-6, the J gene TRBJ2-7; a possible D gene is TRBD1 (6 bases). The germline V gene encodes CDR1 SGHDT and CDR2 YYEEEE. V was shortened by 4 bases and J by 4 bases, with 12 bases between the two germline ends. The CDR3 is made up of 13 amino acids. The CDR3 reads CASSLQGGYEQYV. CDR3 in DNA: TGTGCCAGCAGCCTACAGGGTGGGTACGAGCAGTACGTC.

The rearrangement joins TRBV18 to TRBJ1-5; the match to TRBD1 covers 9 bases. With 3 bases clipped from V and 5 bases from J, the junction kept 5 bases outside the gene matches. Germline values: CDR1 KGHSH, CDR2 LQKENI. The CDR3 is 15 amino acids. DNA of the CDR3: TGTGCCAGCTCACCCCCGGGACAGGGAGATCAGCCCCAGCATTTT. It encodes CASSPPGQGDQPQHF. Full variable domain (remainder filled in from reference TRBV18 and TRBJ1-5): NAGVMQNPRHLVRRRGQEARLRCSPMKGHSHVYWYRQLPEEGLKFMVYLQKENIIDESGMPKERFSAEFPKEGPSILRIQQVVRGDSAAYFCASSPPGQGDQPQHFGDGTRLSIL.

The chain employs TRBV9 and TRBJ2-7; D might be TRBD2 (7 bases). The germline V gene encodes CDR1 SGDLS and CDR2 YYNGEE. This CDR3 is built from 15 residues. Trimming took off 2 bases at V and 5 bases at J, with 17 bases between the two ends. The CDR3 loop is CASSVRSGGLDEQYF. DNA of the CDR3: TGTGCCAGCAGCGTTAGGTCGGGGGGCCTCGACGAGCAGTACTTC.

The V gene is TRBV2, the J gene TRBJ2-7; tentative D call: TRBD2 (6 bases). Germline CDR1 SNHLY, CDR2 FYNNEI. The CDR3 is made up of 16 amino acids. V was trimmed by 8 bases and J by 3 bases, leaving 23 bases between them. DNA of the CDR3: TGTGCCAGCTTCCTGAACCCTAGCGTCCCAATCTACGAGCAGTACTTC. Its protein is CASFLNPSVPIYEQYF.

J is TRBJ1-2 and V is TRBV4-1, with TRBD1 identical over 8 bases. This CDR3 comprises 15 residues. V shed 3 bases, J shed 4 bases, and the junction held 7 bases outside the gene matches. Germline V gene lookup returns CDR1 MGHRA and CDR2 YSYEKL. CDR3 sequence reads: CASSQSDRASYGYTF. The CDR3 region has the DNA TGCGCCAGCAGCCAGTCGGACAGGGCAAGCTATGGCTACACCTTC.

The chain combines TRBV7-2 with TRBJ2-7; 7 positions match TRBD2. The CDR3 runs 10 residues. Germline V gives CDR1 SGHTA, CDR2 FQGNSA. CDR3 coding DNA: TGTGCCGTATACGGGGGAGGCGGGAGCGTC. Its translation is CAVYGGGGSV.

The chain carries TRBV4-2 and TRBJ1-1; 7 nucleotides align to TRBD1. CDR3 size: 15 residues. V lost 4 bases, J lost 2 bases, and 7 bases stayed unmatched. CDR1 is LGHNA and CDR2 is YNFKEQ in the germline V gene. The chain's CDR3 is CASSPRDRVNTEAFF. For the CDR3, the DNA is TGTGCCAGCAGCCCCCGAGACAGGGTAAACACTGAAGCTTTCTTT.

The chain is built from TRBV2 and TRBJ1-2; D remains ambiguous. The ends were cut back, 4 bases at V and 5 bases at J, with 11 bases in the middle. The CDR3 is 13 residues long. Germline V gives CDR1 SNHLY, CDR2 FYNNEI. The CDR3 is CASSGGPAYGYTF. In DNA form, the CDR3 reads TGTGCCAGCAGTGGAGGGCCAGCTTATGGCTACACCTTC.

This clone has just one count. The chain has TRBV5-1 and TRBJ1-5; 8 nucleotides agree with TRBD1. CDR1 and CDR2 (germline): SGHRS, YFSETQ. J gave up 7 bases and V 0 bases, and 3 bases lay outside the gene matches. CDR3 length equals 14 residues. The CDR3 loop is CASSLGQGRQPQHF. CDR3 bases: TGCGCCAGCAGCTTGGGACAGGGGAGACAGCCCCAGCATTTT.

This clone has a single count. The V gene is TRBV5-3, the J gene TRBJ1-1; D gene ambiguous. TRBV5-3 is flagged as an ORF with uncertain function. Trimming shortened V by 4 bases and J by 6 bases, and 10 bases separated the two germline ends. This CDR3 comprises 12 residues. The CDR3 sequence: CARSLRSAEAFF. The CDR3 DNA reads TGTGCCAGAAGCCTCCGTTCCGCTGAAGCTTTCTTT.

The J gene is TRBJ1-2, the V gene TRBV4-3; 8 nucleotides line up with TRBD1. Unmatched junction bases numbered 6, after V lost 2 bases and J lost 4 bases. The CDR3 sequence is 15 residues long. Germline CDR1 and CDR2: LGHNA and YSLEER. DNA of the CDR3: TGCGCCAGCAGCCAAATACAGGGGGAGGCCTATGGCTACACCTTC. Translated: CASSQIQGEAYGYTF.

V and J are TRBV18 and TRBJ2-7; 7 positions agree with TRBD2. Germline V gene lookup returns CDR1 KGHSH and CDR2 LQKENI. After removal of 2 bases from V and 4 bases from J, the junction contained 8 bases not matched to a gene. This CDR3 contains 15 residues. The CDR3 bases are TGTGCCAGCTCACCAAGCGGGGAAGGGGCTTACGAGCAGTACTTC. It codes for CASSPSGEGAYEQYF.

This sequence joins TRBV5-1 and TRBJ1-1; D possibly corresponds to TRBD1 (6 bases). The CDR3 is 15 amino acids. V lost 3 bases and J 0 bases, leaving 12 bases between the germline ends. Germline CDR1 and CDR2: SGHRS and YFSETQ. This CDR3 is CASSSKTGMNTEAFF. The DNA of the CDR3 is TGCGCCAGCAGCTCGAAGACAGGAATGAACACTGAAGCTTTCTTT. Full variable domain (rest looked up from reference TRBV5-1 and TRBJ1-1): KAGVTQTPRYLIKTRGQQVTLSCSPISGHRSVSWYQQTPGQGLQFLFEYFSETQRNKGNFPGRFSGRQFSNSRSEMNVSTLELGDSALYLCASSSKTGMNTEAFFGQGTRLTVV.

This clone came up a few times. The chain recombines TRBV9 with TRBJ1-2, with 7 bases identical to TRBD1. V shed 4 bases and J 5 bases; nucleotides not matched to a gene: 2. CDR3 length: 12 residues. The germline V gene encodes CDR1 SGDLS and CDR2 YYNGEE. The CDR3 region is CASSSGQYGYTF. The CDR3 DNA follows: TGTGCCAGCAGCTCGGGACAGTATGGCTACACCTTC. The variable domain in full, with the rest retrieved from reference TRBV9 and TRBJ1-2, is DSGVTQTPKHLITATGQRVTLRCSPRSGDLSVYWYQQSLDQGLQFLIQYYNGEERAKGNILERFSAQQFPDLHSELNLSSLELGDSALYFCASSSGQYGYTFGSGTRLTVV.

CDR3 loop: CASSLGQAGYTF. The CDR3 DNA reads as TGTGCCAGCAGCCTTGGACAGGCGGGCTACACCTTC. The V call is TRBV13, the J call TRBJ1-2; 7 bases line up with TRBD1. The CDR3 covers 12 residues. CDR1 PRHDT and CDR2 FYEKMQ come from the germline V gene (reference sequence). Trimming removed 5 bases from V and 8 bases from J; junction bases left unmatched: 5.

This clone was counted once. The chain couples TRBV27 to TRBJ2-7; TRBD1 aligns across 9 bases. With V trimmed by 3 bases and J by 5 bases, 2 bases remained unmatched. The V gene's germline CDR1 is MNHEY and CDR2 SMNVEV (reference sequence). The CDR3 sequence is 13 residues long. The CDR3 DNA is TGTGCCAGCAGTTTTACAGGGGGCGACGAGCAGTACTTC. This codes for CASSFTGGDEQYF.

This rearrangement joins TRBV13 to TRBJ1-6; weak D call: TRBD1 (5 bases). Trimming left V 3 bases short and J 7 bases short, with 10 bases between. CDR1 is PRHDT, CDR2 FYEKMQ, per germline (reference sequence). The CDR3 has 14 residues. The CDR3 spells CASSLGGRNSPLHF. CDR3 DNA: TGTGCCAGCAGCTTGGGGGGACGGAATTCACCCCTCCACTTT.